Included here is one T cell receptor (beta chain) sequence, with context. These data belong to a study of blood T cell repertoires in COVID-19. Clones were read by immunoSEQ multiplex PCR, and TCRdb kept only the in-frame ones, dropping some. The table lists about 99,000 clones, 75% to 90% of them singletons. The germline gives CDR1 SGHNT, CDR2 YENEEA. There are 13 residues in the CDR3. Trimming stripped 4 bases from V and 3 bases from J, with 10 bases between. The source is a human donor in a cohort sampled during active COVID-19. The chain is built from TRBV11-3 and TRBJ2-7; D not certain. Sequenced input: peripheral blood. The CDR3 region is CASSSYAHYEQYF. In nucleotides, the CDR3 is TGTGCCAGCAGCTCCTACGCTCACTACGAGCAGTACTTC.